This T cell receptor (beta chain) appears in the sequencing data of a study of response to subunit inactivated influenza vaccine. Study conclusions and caveats: That few new T cells are recruited by each seasonal influenza vaccination was the authors' suggestion.

This clonotype occurred many times. Its antigen remains unknown. CDR1 and CDR2 (germline): MDHEN, SYDVKM. The ends were cut back, 3 bases at V and 3 bases at J, with 15 bases in the middle. CDR3 length: 16 residues. TCRdb reprocessed the RT-PCR reads via MiXCR and lists one record per CDR3 protein. The data contain almost 250,000 distinct CDR3 sequences, 9% to 15% of them seen just once; the ten biggest clones take up over 6.5%. Specimen: non-naive T cells sorted from PBMCs, collected 14 to 15 days before vaccination. The origin of this receptor is a man aged 45 to 65 who received an inactivated influenza vaccine. J is TRBJ2-4 and V is TRBV28; D is ambiguous. The CDR3 loop reads CASSFIISLGKNIQYF. In DNA, the CDR3 is TGTGCCAGCAGTTTTATTATTAGTCTGGGCAAAAACATTCAGTACTTC.